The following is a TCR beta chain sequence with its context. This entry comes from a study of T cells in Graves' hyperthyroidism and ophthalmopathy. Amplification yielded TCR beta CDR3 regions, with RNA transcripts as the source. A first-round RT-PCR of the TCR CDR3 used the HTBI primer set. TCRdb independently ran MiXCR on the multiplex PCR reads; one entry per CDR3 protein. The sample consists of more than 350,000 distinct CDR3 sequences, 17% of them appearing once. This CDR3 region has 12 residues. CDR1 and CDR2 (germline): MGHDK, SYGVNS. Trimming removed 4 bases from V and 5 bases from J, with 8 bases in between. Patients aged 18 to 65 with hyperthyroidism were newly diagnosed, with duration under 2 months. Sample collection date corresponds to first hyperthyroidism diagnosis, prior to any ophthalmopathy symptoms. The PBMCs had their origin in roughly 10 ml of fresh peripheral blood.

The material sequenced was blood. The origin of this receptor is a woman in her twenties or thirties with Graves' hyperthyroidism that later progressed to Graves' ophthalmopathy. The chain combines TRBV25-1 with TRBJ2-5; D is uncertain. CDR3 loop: CASSGLRETQYF. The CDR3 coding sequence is TGTGCCAGCAGTGGGCTAAGGGAGACCCAGTACTTC. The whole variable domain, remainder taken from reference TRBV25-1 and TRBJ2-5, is EADIYQTPRYLVIGTGKKITLECSQTMGHDKMYWYQQDPGMELHLIHYSYGVNSTEKGDLSSESTVSRIRTEHFPLTLESARPSHTSQYLCASSGLRETQYFGPGTRLLVL.